This T cell receptor (beta chain) was found in a study of lymphopenia after photon versus proton radiotherapy. TCRdb's copy holds only in-frame clones and misses some; the assay was immunoSEQ multiplex PCR. The data show tens of thousands of clones, with around 87% seen just once and more than 10% held by the top ten. General observations from the study: Post-nadir diversity loss with photons came from oligoclonal expansion, particularly CD8+ Temra cells.

The V end lost 7 bases, the J end lost 3 bases, and 12 bases lay between the germline ends. Germline assignment: CDR1 MNHNS and CDR2 SASEGT. CDR3 length equals 13 residues. This clone was recorded a few times. Its antigen is unknown. This material consisted of peripheral blood, taken from a patient treated with proton-based radiotherapy. The TCR sequence derives from a man older than 75 with esophageal cancer. The rearrangement uses TRBV6-1 and TRBJ1-1, with D perhaps TRBD1 (6 bases). The CDR3 sequence is CASTYRAYTEAFF. CDR3 nucleotide sequence: TGTGCCAGCACCTACAGGGCCTACACTGAAGCTTTCTTT.